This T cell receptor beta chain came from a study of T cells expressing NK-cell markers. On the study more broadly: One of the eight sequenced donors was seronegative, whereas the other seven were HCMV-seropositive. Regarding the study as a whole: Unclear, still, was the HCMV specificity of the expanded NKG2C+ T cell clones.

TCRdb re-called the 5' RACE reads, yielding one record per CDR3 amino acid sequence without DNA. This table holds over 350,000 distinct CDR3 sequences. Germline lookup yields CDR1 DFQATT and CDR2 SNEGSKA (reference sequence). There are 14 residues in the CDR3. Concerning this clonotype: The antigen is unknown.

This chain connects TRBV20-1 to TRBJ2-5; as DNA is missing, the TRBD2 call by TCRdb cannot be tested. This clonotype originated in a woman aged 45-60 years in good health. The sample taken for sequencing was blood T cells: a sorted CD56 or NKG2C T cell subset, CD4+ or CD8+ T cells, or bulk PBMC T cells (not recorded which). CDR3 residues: CSARGSSGVGTQYF.